What follows are 19 T cell receptor beta chains derived from one specimen sequenced in a study of T cell responses to AZD1222 COVID-19 vaccine. TCRdb's table, derived via immunoSEQ multiplex PCR, lists solely in-frame clones and lacks some. The sample lists approximately 70,000 clones, more than 80% occurring once. Material: peripheral blood, obtained on day 0 of AZD1222 vaccination. Every receptor here comes from an adult in good health.

The chain employs TRBV5-1 and TRBJ1-1, with TRBD1 matching over 7 bases. Unmatched junction bases numbered 3, after V lost 4 bases and J lost 0 bases. CDR3 length: 14 amino acids. From germline, CDR1 is SGHRS and CDR2 YFSETQ. For the CDR3, the DNA is TGCGCCAGCAGCGGGGGACAGCTGAACACTGAAGCTTTCTTT. Amino acid sequence: CASSGGQLNTEAFF.

This clone was seen only a few times. The chain uses TRBV3-1 (or the pseudogene TRBV3-2) and TRBJ2-1; no firm D call. V lost 2 bases to trimming and J lost 12 bases, with 8 bases between them. The germline V gene encodes CDR1 LGHDT and CDR2 YNNKEL (reference sequence). The CDR3 loop spans 11 amino acids. CDR3 protein: CASSQLRAQFF. The CDR3, as DNA: TGTGCCAGCAGCCAATTGCGAGCGCAGTTCTTC.

The V and J genes are TRBV5-1 and TRBJ1-4, with a possible D match to TRBD1 (6 bases). Germline V gives CDR1 SGHRS, CDR2 YFSETQ. The CDR3 spans 14 residues. Between the trimmed V and J ends, which lost 3 bases and 7 bases, there was a span of 13 bases. CDR3 sequence (DNA): TGCGCCAGCAGCTCACAGGGTATGGGTGAAAAACTGTTTTTT. It is translated as CASSSQGMGEKLFF.

This chain joins TRBV5-1 and TRBJ1-3; a possible D gene is TRBD1 (6 bases). Between the trimmed V and J ends, which lost 4 bases and 4 bases, there was a span of 9 bases. There are 13 residues in the CDR3. Germline CDR1 is SGHRS and CDR2 is YFSETQ. CDR3 loop: CASSPGTGNTIYF. For the CDR3, the DNA is TGCGCCAGCAGCCCAGGGACAGGAAACACCATATATTTT.

The V gene is TRBV7-8, the J gene TRBJ2-7; 7 nucleotides match TRBD2. Germline V CDR1 and CDR2: SGHVS, FQNEAQ. With V trimmed by 0 bases and J by 4 bases, 3 bases remained unmatched. The CDR3 is 14 residues long. The CDR3 DNA reads TGTGCCAGCAGCTTAGCGGGAGGGCGGTACGAGCAGTACTTC. Amino acids: CASSLAGGRYEQYF.

This chain connects TRBV3-1 (or the pseudogene TRBV3-2) to TRBJ1-2; unclear D gene. The V end was cut by 4 bases, the J end by 3 bases, with 24 bases between. There are 18 residues in the CDR3. Looked up from germline, CDR1 is LGHDT and CDR2 is YNNKEL (reference sequence). CDR3 residues: CASSPPRRYASIHYGYTF. As DNA, the CDR3 is TGTGCCAGCAGCCCACCTCGAAGATATGCCAGTATTCACTATGGCTACACCTTC.

The V and J genes are TRBV6-1 and TRBJ2-5, with D uncertain. Trimming took 2 bases from V and 5 from J, leaving 6 bases between them. Germline V CDR1 and CDR2: MNHNS, SASEGT. This CDR3 contains 12 residues. The CDR3 reads CASSEMHETQYF. In DNA, the CDR3 is TGTGCCAGCAGTGAAATGCACGAGACCCAGTACTTC.

The J gene is TRBJ1-6, the V gene TRBV7-9; 10 nucleotides agree with TRBD1. CDR1 and CDR2 from the germline V gene are SEHNR and FQNEAQ (reference sequence). V was pared by 4 bases and J by 9 bases, with 6 bases of the junction left unmatched. This CDR3 comprises 15 residues. CDR3 amino acids: CASSWGGQGTSPLHF. CDR3 nucleotides: TGTGCCAGCAGCTGGGGGGGACAGGGGACTTCACCCCTCCACTTT. The whole variable domain, filled in from reference TRBV7-9 and TRBJ1-6, reads DTGVSQNPRHKITKRGQNVTFRCDPISEHNRLYWYRQTLGQGPEFLTYFQNEAQLEKSRLLSDRFSAERPKGSFSTLEIQRTEQGDSAMYLCASSWGGQGTSPLHFGNGTRLTVT.

This chain joins TRBV3-1 (or the pseudogene TRBV3-2) and TRBJ2-1; D remains unclear. The V gene lost 1 base and the J gene lost 3 bases, with 10 bases spanning the gap. The CDR3 has 15 residues. Germline V CDR1 and CDR2: LGHDT, YNNKEL (reference sequence). The CDR3 bases are TGTGCCAGCAGCCAAGGCCCCAGTGACTACAATGAGCAGTTCTTC. Its translation is CASSQGPSDYNEQFF.

CDR3 in DNA: TGTGCCAGCAGTCCAGCGGGGTTCCAAGAGACCCAGTACTTC. It encodes CASSPAGFQETQYF. V usage is TRBV7-3 and J usage is TRBJ2-5, with TRBD2 matching over 7 bases. Germline V gene data show CDR1 as SGHTA and CDR2 as FQGTGA. The length of the CDR3 is 14 residues. After removal of 6 bases from V and 1 base from J, the junction contained 5 bases not matched to a gene.

Only a few counts were recorded for this clone. The rearrangement uses TRBV10-3 and TRBJ1-4, with D perhaps TRBD1 (6 bases). This CDR3 has 14 amino acids. V dropped 2 bases and J dropped 4 bases, with 8 bases sitting between them. The germline gives CDR1 ENHRY, CDR2 SYGVKD. CDR3 in DNA: TGTGCCATCAGTGAGGACAGGCGTAATGAAAAACTGTTTTTT. It specifies CAISEDRRNEKLFF.

This sequence joins TRBV4-1 and TRBJ2-7; D not certain. The CDR3 has 13 amino acids. V lost 5 bases, J lost 3 bases, and 11 bases lay in between. Germline-derived CDR1 and CDR2 are MGHRA and YSYEKL. The CDR3 sequence: CASSSQGNYEQYF. DNA of the CDR3: TGCGCCAGCAGCTCCCAAGGTAACTACGAGCAGTACTTC.

V and J are TRBV28 and TRBJ2-7; D ambiguous. Germline V CDR1 and CDR2: MDHEN, SYDVKM. The CDR3 is 11 amino acids. The germline V and J ends were trimmed by 5 bases and 3 bases, with 5 bases remaining between them. The CDR3 sequence is CASSPGYEQYF. In DNA, the CDR3 is TGTGCCAGCAGTCCAGGCTACGAGCAGTACTTC.

J is TRBJ1-1 and V is TRBV20-1, with D unclear. V was pared by 0 bases and J by 7 bases, with 6 bases between. The CDR3 is made up of 11 amino acids. CDR1 and CDR2 from the germline V gene are DFQATT and SNEGSKA (reference sequence). The CDR3 DNA is TGCAGTGCTAGAGAGGTGGGTGAAGCTTTCTTT. As protein: CSAREVGEAFF.

The genes are TRBV27 and TRBJ2-1; D gene ambiguous. V shed 2 bases and J shed 6 bases, with 20 bases lying between them. The germline gives CDR1 MNHEY, CDR2 SMNVEV (reference sequence). The CDR3 has 17 amino acids. Here the CDR3 reads CASSLIIGPSFGNEQFF. CDR3 nucleotide sequence: TGTGCCAGCAGTTTAATTATAGGCCCCAGTTTTGGCAATGAGCAGTTCTTC.

V usage is TRBV5-4 and J usage is TRBJ1-1, with a possible D match to TRBD1 (6 bases). V lost 0 bases and J lost 3, with 12 bases in between. The CDR3 runs to 15 residues. Germline V gene sequence: CDR1 SGHNT, CDR2 YYREEE (reference sequence). DNA of the CDR3: TGTGCCAGCAGCTTGGGGCAGGGGATGGACACTGAAGCTTTCTTT. This translates into CASSLGQGMDTEAFF.

The chain uses TRBV6-5 and TRBJ2-1; D gene ambiguous. The CDR3 sequence is 12 residues long. Germline values: CDR1 MNHEY, CDR2 SVGAGI. V dropped 7 bases and J dropped 6 bases, with 10 bases sitting between them. DNA of the CDR3: TGTGCCAGCACCCCGGATGTCAATGAGCAGTTCTTC. Translated, it gives CASTPDVNEQFF.

The chain uses TRBV4-3 and TRBJ2-3, with D maybe TRBD2 (6 bases). CDR3 length: 14 residues. The ends were cut back, 1 base at V and 4 bases at J, with 9 bases in the middle. Germline V gene lookup returns CDR1 LGHNA and CDR2 YSLEER. Here the CDR3 DNA reads TGCGCCAGCAGCCAAGCGGGAGCTGCAGATACGCAGTATTTT. It translates to CASSQAGAADTQYF.

The rearrangement uses TRBV14 and TRBJ1-4; D uncertain. V lost 0 bases and J lost 5, with 7 bases in between. This CDR3 has 14 amino acids. Per the germline V gene, CDR1 is SGHDN and CDR2 is FVKESK. CDR3: CASSQESWNEKLFF. In DNA, the CDR3 is TGTGCCAGCAGCCAAGAATCCTGGAATGAAAAACTGTTTTTT.